This T cell receptor beta chain came from a study of T cell clonotyping in hematopoietic cell transplantation. Whole-study results and caveats: After transplant, recipient diversity fell while pathologically expanded clonotypes grew through day 180. Few recipient clonotypes overlapped donors; over 97% were de novo at given depth.

This clone was seen a few times. Its antigen is undetermined. The table came from immunoSEQ multiplex PCR; TCRdb's copy has only in-frame clones and leaves some out. The data contain over 15,000 clones, 80% to 90% of them seen just once; the ten biggest clones take up approximately 4%. This clonotype was sampled from a woman in her thirties or forties in good health. Some clones in this sample may be carry-over from other donors' samples. Sequencing input: peripheral blood mononuclear cells.

CDR3 protein: CASSSGTSGRMATYEQYF. CDR3 in DNA: TGTGCCAGCAGCTCCGGGACTAGCGGGAGGATGGCCACCTACGAGCAGTACTTC. V is TRBV5-4 and J is TRBJ2-7; the match to TRBD2 covers 15 bases. The germline CDR1 and CDR2 sequences are SGHNT and YYREEE (reference sequence). With 3 bases clipped from V and 2 bases from J, the junction kept 9 bases outside the gene matches. This CDR3 comprises 18 residues.